This is a list of T cell receptor beta chains from one sample in a study of blood T cells in healthy people across ages. TCRdb fed the 5' RACE reads into MiXCR, producing one record per CDR3 protein. The table has 650,000 to 1,000,000 distinct CDR3 sequences, about half seen once. Material: blood. The receptors were sampled from a man older than 75 in good health. Each CDR3 is given with its conserved first and last residue. Each record gives: CDR3 protein, CDR3 DNA, D gene, J gene, clone size, V gene. The D gene is left open where the match is weak. Size is omitted from some rows. Given values are once, few, many or a class for expanded clones.

CDR3 protein: CSATSNTGIGETQYF
CDR3 DNA: TGCAGTGCCACATCGAACACAGGGATAGGCGAGACCCAGTACTTC
D gene: NA
J gene: TRBJ2-5
clone size: NA
V gene: TRBV20-1

CDR3 protein: CSVLRPGQGPTDTQYF
CDR3 DNA: TGCAGCGTTCTCCGACCGGGACAGGGCCCCACAGATACGCAGTATTTT
D gene: TRBD1
J gene: TRBJ2-3
clone size: NA
V gene: TRBV29-1

CDR3 protein: CASREGLNLNEQYF
CDR3 DNA: TGTGCCAGCAGAGAGGGACTAAATTTAAACGAGCAGTACTTC
D gene: TRBD2
J gene: TRBJ2-7
clone size: few
V gene: TRBV28

CDR3 protein: CASSEGSGRAGVNEQFF
CDR3 DNA: TGTGCCAGCAGCGAGGGATCCGGACGAGCGGGAGTTAATGAGCAGTTCTTC
D gene: TRBD2
J gene: TRBJ2-1
clone size: NA
V gene: TRBV9

CDR3 protein: CASSSDGGELFF
CDR3 DNA: TGTGCCAGCAGCTCGGACGGCGGGGAGCTGTTTTTT
D gene: NA
J gene: TRBJ2-2
clone size: once
V gene: TRBV2

CDR3 protein: CARQGINEKLFF
CDR3 DNA: TGTGCCAGACAGGGAATAAATGAAAAACTGTTTTTT
D gene: NA
J gene: TRBJ1-4
clone size: few
V gene: TRBV2

CDR3 protein: CASSSPGGNEQFF
CDR3 DNA: TGTGCCAGCAGCTCCCCGGGGGGCAATGAGCAGTTCTTC
D gene: TRBD2
J gene: TRBJ2-1
clone size: NA
V gene: TRBV7-9

CDR3 protein: CASTGRDGELFF
CDR3 DNA: TGTGCCAGCACCGGGAGGGACGGGGAGCTGTTTTTT
D gene: TRBD2
J gene: TRBJ2-2
clone size: NA
V gene: TRBV28

CDR3 protein: CAWARTNEKLFF
CDR3 DNA: TGTGCCTGGGCGAGGACTAATGAAAAACTGTTTTTT
D gene: NA
J gene: TRBJ1-4
clone size: NA
V gene: TRBV30

CDR3 protein: CASSLGGMNIGELFF
CDR3 DNA: TGTGCCAGCAGTTTAGGGGGGATGAACATCGGGGAGCTGTTTTTT
D gene: NA
J gene: TRBJ2-2
clone size: NA
V gene: TRBV12-3/TRBV12-4

CDR3 protein: CASSIMPTLTEAFF
CDR3 DNA: TGTGCCAGCAGCATCATGCCTACCCTCACTGAAGCTTTCTTT
D gene: NA
J gene: TRBJ1-1
clone size: NA
V gene: TRBV7-2

CDR3 protein: CTSSSQGLSGANVLTF
CDR3 DNA: TGTACCAGCAGCTCACAGGGTTTATCTGGGGCCAACGTCCTGACTTTC
D gene: NA
J gene: TRBJ2-6
clone size: NA
V gene: TRBV7-2

CDR3 protein: CSASPGTGGNEQYF
CDR3 DNA: TGCAGTGCTAGCCCCGGGACAGGGGGCAATGAGCAGTACTTC
D gene: TRBD1
J gene: TRBJ2-5
clone size: NA
V gene: TRBV20-1

CDR3 protein: CASSQDSGITEAFF
CDR3 DNA: TGCGCCAGCAGCCAAGATTCCGGCATCACTGAAGCTTTCTTT
D gene: NA
J gene: TRBJ1-1
clone size: NA
V gene: TRBV4-3

CDR3 protein: CSARKRLAKGNEQFF
CDR3 DNA: TGCAGTGCTAGAAAACGGCTGGCGAAAGGCAATGAGCAGTTCTTC
D gene: NA
J gene: TRBJ2-1
clone size: NA
V gene: TRBV20-1

CDR3 protein: CASSTQLGTDTQYF
CDR3 DNA: TGTGCCAGCAGCACCCAACTAGGCACAGATACGCAGTATTTT
D gene: NA
J gene: TRBJ2-3
clone size: NA
V gene: TRBV7-2

CDR3 protein: CASSLSQGVYGYTF
CDR3 DNA: TGTGCCAGCAGTTTATCCCAGGGGGTCTATGGCTACACCTTC
D gene: TRBD1
J gene: TRBJ1-2
clone size: few
V gene: TRBV28

CDR3 protein: CASSLQGARTEAFF
CDR3 DNA: TGTGCCAGCAGCTTACAGGGGGCGAGGACTGAAGCTTTCTTT
D gene: TRBD1
J gene: TRBJ1-1
clone size: few
V gene: TRBV7-2

CDR3 protein: CASSPGQGVLYEQYF
CDR3 DNA: TGTGCCAGCAGCCCCGGACAGGGGGTTCTCTACGAGCAGTACTTC
D gene: TRBD1
J gene: TRBJ2-7
clone size: few
V gene: TRBV7-9

CDR3 protein: CASSLVDGGNGEQYF
CDR3 DNA: TGTGCCAGCAGCTTAGTCGACGGGGGGAATGGCGAGCAGTACTTC
D gene: TRBD2
J gene: TRBJ2-7
clone size: NA
V gene: TRBV7-9

CDR3 protein: CASTSPQERQETQYF
CDR3 DNA: TGTGCCAGCACCAGTCCACAGGAACGACAAGAGACCCAGTACTTC
D gene: NA
J gene: TRBJ2-5
clone size: many
V gene: TRBV7-2

CDR3 protein: CSVTGLGTGELFF
CDR3 DNA: TGCAGCGTCACAGGGTTGGGCACCGGGGAGCTGTTTTTT
D gene: NA
J gene: TRBJ2-2
clone size: few
V gene: TRBV29-1

CDR3 protein: CASSVRAGNGANVLTF
CDR3 DNA: TGTGCCAGCAGCGTTAGAGCAGGGAATGGGGCCAACGTCCTGACTTTC
D gene: NA
J gene: TRBJ2-6
clone size: NA
V gene: TRBV9

CDR3 protein: CASRVDGTGGGEAFF
CDR3 DNA: TGTGCCAGCAGAGTTGACGGGACAGGGGGAGGTGAAGCTTTCTTT
D gene: TRBD1
J gene: TRBJ1-1
clone size: once
V gene: TRBV2

CDR3 protein: CASSLATGGRETQYF
CDR3 DNA: TGTGCCAGCAGCTTAGCGACGGGAGGCCGGGAGACCCAGTACTTC
D gene: TRBD2
J gene: TRBJ2-5
clone size: many
V gene: TRBV7-9

CDR3 protein: CASSHTVALNEQFF
CDR3 DNA: TGCGCCAGCAGCCATACCGTCGCGCTCAATGAGCAGTTCTTC
D gene: NA
J gene: TRBJ2-1
clone size: NA
V gene: TRBV4-3

CDR3 protein: CASSQEGRYNEQFF
CDR3 DNA: TGTGCCAGCAGCCAAGAGGGGCGGTACAATGAGCAGTTCTTC
D gene: NA
J gene: TRBJ2-1
clone size: many
V gene: TRBV14

CDR3 protein: CASSRSTGSYEQYF
CDR3 DNA: TGCGCCAGCAGCCGGTCGACAGGATCCTACGAGCAGTACTTC
D gene: NA
J gene: TRBJ2-7
clone size: few
V gene: TRBV4-3

CDR3 protein: CASEVAGSYEQYF
CDR3 DNA: TGTGCCAGCGAGGTAGCGGGATCCTACGAGCAGTACTTC
D gene: TRBD2
J gene: TRBJ2-7
clone size: NA
V gene: TRBV6-1

CDR3 protein: CATGDQTGSYNEQFF
CDR3 DNA: TGTGCCACCGGTGATCAGACAGGGTCCTACAATGAGCAGTTCTTC
D gene: TRBD1
J gene: TRBJ2-1
clone size: NA
V gene: TRBV24-1

CDR3 protein: CASSGGEGNTEAFF
CDR3 DNA: TGTGCCAGCAGCGGCGGGGAGGGGAACACTGAAGCTTTCTTT
D gene: NA
J gene: TRBJ1-1
clone size: NA
V gene: TRBV7-9

CDR3 protein: CASITSGVSSYNEQFF
CDR3 DNA: TGTGCCAGCATAACTAGCGGGGTTAGCTCCTACAATGAGCAGTTCTTC
D gene: TRBD2
J gene: TRBJ2-1
clone size: NA
V gene: TRBV6-4

CDR3 protein: CASSVQTSGSYKQYF
CDR3 DNA: TGTGCCAGCAGTGTGCAGACTAGCGGGAGCTACAAGCAGTACTTC
D gene: TRBD2
J gene: TRBJ2-4
clone size: NA
V gene: TRBV6-1

CDR3 protein: CASSRVRGVQETQYF
CDR3 DNA: TGTGCCAGCAGTCGGGTTAGGGGGGTACAAGAGACCCAGTACTTC
D gene: NA
J gene: TRBJ2-5
clone size: NA
V gene: TRBV12-3/TRBV12-4

CDR3 protein: CASRRTGVQTNSGNTIYF
CDR3 DNA: TGTGCCAGCAGGAGAACAGGGGTCCAGACCAACTCTGGAAACACCATATATTTT
D gene: TRBD1
J gene: TRBJ1-3
clone size: few
V gene: TRBV7-2

CDR3 protein: CSARDRWRQGRETQYF
CDR3 DNA: TGCAGTGCTAGAGATCGGTGGAGGCAGGGAAGAGAGACCCAGTACTTC
D gene: NA
J gene: TRBJ2-5
clone size: NA
V gene: TRBV20-1

CDR3 protein: CASSSEAGGRGYIF
CDR3 DNA: TGTGCCAGCAGCTCTGAGGCAGGGGGGCGCGGCTACATCTTC
D gene: TRBD1
J gene: TRBJ1-2
clone size: NA
V gene: TRBV7-2

CDR3 protein: CASSRASTTTQYF
CDR3 DNA: TGTGCCAGCAGTCGGGCTAGTACTACGACCCAGTACTTC
D gene: NA
J gene: TRBJ2-5
clone size: NA
V gene: TRBV6-2/TRBV6-3

CDR3 protein: CASSGELGSYEQYF
CDR3 DNA: TGTGCCAGCAGCGGGGAGCTAGGGTCCTACGAGCAGTACTTC
D gene: NA
J gene: TRBJ2-7
clone size: NA
V gene: TRBV5-5

CDR3 protein: CASSLDRVQTQYF
CDR3 DNA: TGTGCCAGCAGCTTAGACAGGGTGCAGACCCAGTACTTC
D gene: NA
J gene: TRBJ2-5
clone size: few
V gene: TRBV7-8

CDR3 protein: CASSLDYTRRGINYGYTF
CDR3 DNA: TGCGCCAGCAGCTTGGACTATACCAGACGGGGCATAAACTATGGCTACACCTTC
D gene: NA
J gene: TRBJ1-2
clone size: NA
V gene: TRBV5-1

CDR3 protein: CASSLAYGGSSYEQYF
CDR3 DNA: TGTGCCAGCAGCTTAGCGTACGGGGGAAGCTCCTACGAGCAGTACTTC
D gene: NA
J gene: TRBJ2-7
clone size: NA
V gene: TRBV7-6

CDR3 protein: CAGSQLGQYEQYF
CDR3 DNA: TGTGCCGGCAGCCAGTTAGGGCAGTACGAGCAGTACTTC
D gene: NA
J gene: TRBJ2-7
clone size: once
V gene: TRBV7-8

CDR3 protein: CSAVAIGTQYF
CDR3 DNA: TGCAGCGCAGTAGCCATCGGGACCCAGTACTTC
D gene: NA
J gene: TRBJ2-5
clone size: many
V gene: TRBV29-1

CDR3 protein: CASTKRDWNNEQYF
CDR3 DNA: TGTGCCAGCACCAAAAGGGACTGGAACAATGAGCAGTACTTC
D gene: NA
J gene: TRBJ2-5
clone size: NA
V gene: TRBV12-3/TRBV12-4

CDR3 protein: CASHPRAGANVLTF
CDR3 DNA: TGTGCCTCACATCCCAGGGCTGGGGCCAACGTCCTGACTTTC
D gene: NA
J gene: TRBJ2-6
clone size: NA
V gene: TRBV28

CDR3 protein: CSAMVTGSASDNEQFF
CDR3 DNA: TGCAGTGCTATGGTAACGGGATCCGCCTCAGACAATGAGCAGTTCTTC
D gene: NA
J gene: TRBJ2-1
clone size: few
V gene: TRBV20-1

CDR3 protein: CAWSVRLSYEQYF
CDR3 DNA: TGTGCCTGGAGTGTACGACTCAGCTACGAGCAGTACTTC
D gene: NA
J gene: TRBJ2-7
clone size: NA
V gene: TRBV30

CDR3 protein: CASGQGGREKLFF
CDR3 DNA: TGTGCCAGCGGCCAAGGAGGGAGGGAAAAACTGTTTTTT
D gene: NA
J gene: TRBJ1-4
clone size: NA
V gene: TRBV3-1

CDR3 protein: CSADRLAGAPENEQFF
CDR3 DNA: TGCAGTGCTGATCGGTTGGCGGGAGCCCCCGAGAATGAGCAGTTCTTC
D gene: TRBD2
J gene: TRBJ2-1
clone size: NA
V gene: TRBV20-1

CDR3 protein: CSVETGAYNEQFF
CDR3 DNA: TGCAGCGTTGAGACAGGGGCCTACAATGAGCAGTTCTTC
D gene: TRBD1
J gene: TRBJ2-1
clone size: many
V gene: TRBV29-1

CDR3 protein: CASSLSRGASSYEQYF
CDR3 DNA: TGTGCCAGCAGCCTTAGTCGGGGGGCGAGCTCCTACGAGCAGTACTTC
D gene: NA
J gene: TRBJ2-7
clone size: few
V gene: TRBV4-2

CDR3 protein: CASSPFSTQTYEQYF
CDR3 DNA: TGCGCCAGCAGCCCCTTCTCCACTCAAACCTACGAGCAGTACTTC
D gene: NA
J gene: TRBJ2-7
clone size: NA
V gene: TRBV5-1

CDR3 protein: CASSPSYGSGTYEQYF
CDR3 DNA: TGTGCCAGCAGTCCCTCTTACGGTAGCGGCACCTACGAGCAGTACTTC
D gene: NA
J gene: TRBJ2-7
clone size: many
V gene: TRBV6-5

CDR3 protein: CASSLSGVSLETQYF
CDR3 DNA: TGTGCCAGCAGCCTCTCCGGGGTCAGTTTAGAGACCCAGTACTTC
D gene: NA
J gene: TRBJ2-5
clone size: NA
V gene: TRBV7-3

CDR3 protein: CAISGAGEQFF
CDR3 DNA: TGTGCCATCAGTGGGGCTGGGGAGCAGTTCTTC
D gene: NA
J gene: TRBJ2-1
clone size: NA
V gene: TRBV10-3

CDR3 protein: CASGGGGYNEQFF
CDR3 DNA: TGTGCCAGTGGGGGCGGTGGGTACAATGAGCAGTTCTTC
D gene: NA
J gene: TRBJ2-1
clone size: NA
V gene: TRBV2

CDR3 protein: CASSSQRALPNEQFF
CDR3 DNA: TGTGCCAGCAGCTCGCAGCGGGCCCTACCCAATGAGCAGTTCTTC
D gene: NA
J gene: TRBJ2-1
clone size: NA
V gene: TRBV7-3

CDR3 protein: CASGREGFNYGYTF
CDR3 DNA: TGTGCCAGCGGGAGGGAGGGGTTTAACTATGGCTACACCTTC
D gene: NA
J gene: TRBJ1-2
clone size: NA
V gene: TRBV6-5

CDR3 protein: CASSTRAGEETQYF
CDR3 DNA: TGTGCCAGCAGCACCCGAGCAGGGGAGGAGACCCAGTACTTC
D gene: NA
J gene: TRBJ2-5
clone size: few
V gene: TRBV9